This T cell receptor (beta chain) was observed in a study of PD-L1 blockade in urothelial cancer. From germline, CDR1 is SGHDN and CDR2 FVKESK. J lost 7 bases, V lost 4 bases, and 7 bases had no gene match. This CDR3 region has 15 residues. The sample's time point: pretreatment peripheral blood. Patients yielded 1 to 8 samples each, pretreatment and on-treatment. Added to each PCR by spiking were synthetic TCR analog templates. Here immunoSEQ multiplex PCR was the method, and the copy in TCRdb shows in-frame clones only, minus some. The table lists about 63,000 clones, around 81% of them singletons. This receptor was obtained from a man between 65 and 80 years old with urothelial cancer. The chain links TRBV14 to TRBJ2-1, with 10 bases aligning to TRBD2. Sample: PBMCs, taken around atezolizumab (anti-PD-L1) treatment. CDR3: CASSRTSGAANEQFF. The CDR3 nucleotides are TGTGCCAGCAGCCGTACTAGCGGGGCCGCGAATGAGCAGTTCTTC.